Each of the 28 T cell receptor beta chains below was sequenced from the same sample in a study of blood T cell repertoires in COVID-19. Data came from immunoSEQ multiplex PCR; TCRdb stores just in-frame clones and leaves some out. Of 250,000 to 350,000 clones in the sample, around 87% were seen once. The source material was PBMCs or T cells enriched from blood (not recorded which). The origin of the receptors is a woman younger than 35 with acute COVID-19.

The rearrangement joins TRBV5-1 to TRBJ2-7, with D possibly TRBD2 on 6 matching bases. V gave up 4 bases and J gave up 3 bases, with 11 bases separating them. Per germline, CDR1 SGHRS and CDR2 YFSETQ. The CDR3 sequence is 13 residues long. DNA of the CDR3: TGCGCCAGCAGCGGCCAGGGAGGCTACGAGCAGTACTTC. Amino acids: CASSGQGGYEQYF. The entire variable domain, with the rest obtained from reference TRBV5-1 and TRBJ2-7, is as follows: KAGVTQTPRYLIKTRGQQVTLSCSPISGHRSVSWYQQTPGQGLQFLFEYFSETQRNKGNFPGRFSGRQFSNSRSEMNVSTLELGDSALYLCASSGQGGYEQYFGPGTRLTVT.

J is TRBJ1-1 and V is TRBV28; D gene unclear. V gave up 7 bases and J gave up 1 base, with 13 bases separating them. Per germline, CDR1 MDHEN and CDR2 SYDVKM. The CDR3 contains 14 residues. The CDR3 nucleotides are TGTGCCAGCATGAGAGAGAGTCGGAACACTGAAGCTTTCTTT. Protein sequence: CASMRESRNTEAFF. The full variable domain, completed using reference TRBV28 and TRBJ1-1, is DVKVTQSSRYLVKRTGEKVFLECVQDMDHENMFWYRQDPGLGLRLIYFSYDVKMKEKGDIPEGYSVSREKKERFSLILESASTNQTSMYLCASMRESRNTEAFFGQGTRLTVV.

The chain joins TRBV4-1 to TRBJ1-5, with 8 bases matching TRBD1. With 1 base clipped from V and 2 bases from J, the junction kept 16 bases outside the gene matches. Germline lookup yields CDR1 MGHRA and CDR2 YSYEKL. CDR3 size: 20 residues. CDR3 coding DNA: TGCGCCAGCAGCCAAGGGAAGACCTCAGGGGGCGCGGGTGGCAATCAGCCCCAGCATTTT. Encoded protein: CASSQGKTSGGAGGNQPQHF.

The table lists this clone with a count of one. The chain has TRBV11-3 and TRBJ2-3; D ambiguous. V was trimmed by 0 bases and J by 9 bases, leaving 4 bases between them. The CDR3 covers 11 residues. Germline V gene sequence: CDR1 SGHNT, CDR2 YENEEA. CDR3: CASSLEQTQYF. The CDR3 nucleotides are TGTGCCAGCAGCTTAGAACAGACGCAGTATTTT.

The rearrangement links TRBV19 to TRBJ1-3; tentative D call: TRBD1 (6 bases). From germline, CDR1 is LNHDA and CDR2 SQIVND (reference sequence). V lost 0 bases, J lost 16 bases, and 13 bases lay in between. The CDR3 contains 12 residues. Here the CDR3 DNA reads TGTGCCAGTAGTATAGATCACAGGGTTAGGTATTTT. It encodes CASSIDHRVRYF.

The V and J genes are TRBV13 and TRBJ1-2; D gene uncertain. CDR1 is PRHDT, CDR2 FYEKMQ, per germline (reference sequence). This CDR3 is built from 14 residues. V dropped 0 bases and J dropped 4 bases, with 9 bases sitting between them. The CDR3 loop is CASSLGGYSYGYTF. The CDR3 DNA reads as TGTGCCAGCAGCTTAGGCGGATACAGCTATGGCTACACCTTC.

The genes are TRBV5-1 and TRBJ2-1; TRBD1 aligns across 9 bases. Per the germline V gene, CDR1 is SGHRS and CDR2 is YFSETQ. The CDR3 loop spans 15 amino acids. Unmatched junction bases numbered 2, after V lost 0 bases and J lost 4 bases. The CDR3 reads CASSLEGQGYNEQFF. The CDR3 nucleotides are TGCGCCAGCAGCTTGGAGGGACAGGGATACAATGAGCAGTTCTTC. Together with reference TRBV5-1 and TRBJ2-1, the CDR3 gives the full variable domain: KAGVTQTPRYLIKTRGQQVTLSCSPISGHRSVSWYQQTPGQGLQFLFEYFSETQRNKGNFPGRFSGRQFSNSRSEMNVSTLELGDSALYLCASSLEGQGYNEQFFGPGTRLTVL.

V usage is TRBV6-5 and J usage is TRBJ2-7; 11 nucleotides agree with TRBD1. J lost 5 bases, V lost 6 bases, and 6 bases had no gene match. CDR1 MNHEY and CDR2 SVGAGI come from the germline V gene. CDR3 length: 14 amino acids. The chain's CDR3 is CASRRTGGVHEQYF. In DNA form, the CDR3 reads TGTGCCAGCAGACGGACAGGGGGCGTACACGAGCAGTACTTC.

The gene calls are TRBV6-5 and TRBJ2-2, with D possibly matching TRBD1 (6 bases). There are 12 residues in the CDR3. With 6 bases removed from V and 7 bases from J, the gap between germline ends came to 9 bases. From germline, CDR1 is MNHEY and CDR2 SVGAGI. CDR3 sequence reads: CASRGHLGELFF. In DNA, the CDR3 is TGTGCCAGCAGGGGACACCTCGGGGAGCTGTTTTTT.

This chain uses TRBV10-3 with TRBJ2-7, with 7 bases fitting TRBD1. Per the germline V gene, CDR1 is ENHRY and CDR2 is SYGVKD. The CDR3 runs 12 residues. V was pared by 6 bases and J by 1 base, with 0 bases of the junction left unmatched. The CDR3 loop reads CAIRDRSYEQYF. As DNA, the CDR3 is TGTGCCATCAGGGACAGGTCCTACGAGCAGTACTTC.

This chain links TRBV19 with TRBJ2-3; TRBD1 agrees at 9 bases. Germline CDR1 reads LNHDA; CDR2 reads SQIVND (reference sequence). Trimming cost V 6 bases and J 1 base; bases outside gene matches: 14. The CDR3 is made up of 18 amino acids. CDR3 sequence (DNA): TGTGCCAGTAGGCCAGGACAGGGGCGGGCCTGGGGCACAGATACGCAGTATTTT. As protein: CASRPGQGRAWGTDTQYF.

This chain links TRBV18 with TRBJ1-6, with TRBD1 identical over 9 bases. CDR1 and CDR2 (germline): KGHSH, LQKENI. This CDR3 comprises 16 residues. The V segment lost 4 bases and the J segment 8 bases; nucleotides outside the gene matches: 9. The CDR3 spells CASSLKPRTGDSPLHF. The CDR3 DNA reads as TGTGCCAGCTCACTAAAACCCCGGACAGGGGATTCACCCCTCCACTTT.

The genes are TRBV2 and TRBJ2-2, with D maybe TRBD1 (6 bases). The V gene's germline CDR1 is SNHLY and CDR2 FYNNEI. Trimming took off 4 bases at V and 0 bases at J, with 12 bases between the two ends. CDR3 size: 16 residues. Here the CDR3 reads CASSGLRGSNTGELFF. The CDR3 bases are TGTGCCAGCAGTGGGTTGAGGGGGTCGAACACCGGGGAGCTGTTTTTT.

The chain joins TRBV7-9 to TRBJ1-2, with TRBD1 as a possible D gene (6 bases). This CDR3 has 15 residues. Looked up from germline, CDR1 is SEHNR and CDR2 is FQNEAQ (reference sequence). V dropped 3 bases and J dropped 4 bases, with 15 bases sitting between them. The CDR3 spells CASSLRQGLSYGYTF. In nucleotides, the CDR3 is TGTGCCAGCAGCTTGCGTCAGGGGCTGTCCTATGGCTACACCTTC. Combining the CDR3 with reference TRBV7-9 and TRBJ1-2 gives the whole variable domain DTGVSQNPRHKITKRGQNVTFRCDPISEHNRLYWYRQTLGQGPEFLTYFQNEAQLEKSRLLSDRFSAERPKGSFSTLEIQRTEQGDSAMYLCASSLRQGLSYGYTFGSGTRLTVV.

This clone was seen a handful of times. The chain uses TRBV3-1 (or the pseudogene TRBV3-2) and TRBJ1-1, with 7 nucleotides matching TRBD1. CDR3 length equals 13 residues. Unmatched junction bases numbered 0, after V lost 1 base and J lost 4 bases. Germline V lookup: CDR1 LGHDT, CDR2 YNNKEL (reference sequence). This CDR3 reads CASSQAGGTEAFF. In nucleotides, the CDR3 is TGTGCCAGCAGCCAAGCAGGGGGCACTGAAGCTTTCTTT.

This clone showed up just a few times. J is TRBJ1-1 and V is TRBV11-1, with D perhaps matching TRBD1 (6 bases). CDR3 length: 12 residues. Germline CDR1 reads SGHAT; CDR2 reads FQDESV (reference sequence). The V end lost 5 bases, the J end lost 7 bases, and 11 bases lay between the germline ends. This CDR3 is CASSQNRDEAFF. CDR3 sequence (DNA): TGTGCCAGCAGCCAGAACAGGGATGAAGCTTTCTTT. The whole variable domain, filled in from reference TRBV11-1 and TRBJ1-1, reads EAEVAQSPRYKITEKSQAVAFWCDPISGHATLYWYRQILGQGPELLVQFQDESVVDDSQLPKDRFSAERLKGVDSTLKIQPAELGDSAMYLCASSQNRDEAFFGQGTRLTVV.

The V gene is TRBV5-4, the J gene TRBJ2-7, with TRBD1 matching 8 bases. Losses at the gene ends were 4 bases for V and 6 bases for J; bases not matched to a gene: 6. Germline-derived CDR1 and CDR2 are SGHNT and YYREEE (reference sequence). The CDR3 has 13 amino acids. This CDR3 reads CASSIQGVSEQYF. CDR3 nucleotides: TGTGCCAGCAGCATACAGGGGGTCTCCGAGCAGTACTTC.

This clone appeared once. V and J are TRBV10-3 and TRBJ2-7; a weak D match, TRBD2 (6 bases). The CDR3 contains 13 residues. Germline CDR1 reads ENHRY; CDR2 reads SYGVKD. Trimming shortened V by 6 bases and J by 2 bases, and 11 bases separated the two germline ends. CDR3 region: CAIRTGETYEQYF. DNA of the CDR3: TGTGCCATCAGGACGGGAGAAACCTACGAGCAGTACTTC.

The V call is TRBV5-5, the J call TRBJ2-7, with D uncertain. CDR1 is SGHKS and CDR2 is YYEKEE in the germline V gene (reference sequence). The V gene lost 0 bases and the J gene lost 2 bases, with 6 bases spanning the gap. There are 13 residues in the CDR3. The DNA of the CDR3 is TGTGCCAGCAGCTTGGGGGCCCCCTACGAGCAGTACTTC. Its translation is CASSLGAPYEQYF.

This chain links TRBV20-1 with TRBJ2-7; TRBD1 might be the D (6 bases). With 6 bases removed from V and 6 bases from J, the gap between germline ends came to 12 bases. This CDR3 is 11 amino acids long. From germline, CDR1 is DFQATT and CDR2 SNEGSKA (reference sequence). CDR3 in amino acids: CSANRVGEQYF. The DNA of the CDR3 is TGCAGTGCAAACAGGGTAGGCGAGCAGTACTTC.

The chain employs TRBV5-1 and TRBJ1-4; TRBD1 matches at 10 bases. V lost 0 bases, J lost 8 bases, and 1 base stayed unmatched. The CDR3 spans 14 residues. Germline CDR1 is SGHRS and CDR2 is YFSETQ. DNA of the CDR3: TGCGCCAGCAGCTTGGGGACAGGGGGAGAAAAACTGTTTTTT. This encodes CASSLGTGGEKLFF.

J is TRBJ2-1 and V is TRBV19, with 9 bases matching TRBD2. The J segment lost 5 bases and the V segment lost 3 bases, leaving 11 bases of the junction unmatched. The germline gives CDR1 LNHDA, CDR2 SQIVND (reference sequence). The CDR3 extends over 17 amino acids. CDR3 sequence reads: CASSIPLSGRFHNEQFF. CDR3 nucleotide sequence: TGTGCCAGTAGTATCCCCCTAAGCGGGAGGTTTCACAATGAGCAGTTCTTC. The full variable domain, its missing parts supplied by reference TRBV19 and TRBJ2-1, is DGGITQSPKYLFRKEGQNVTLSCEQNLNHDAMYWYRQDPGQGLRLIYYSQIVNDFQKGDIAEGYSVSREKKESFPLTVTSAQKNPTAFYLCASSIPLSGRFHNEQFFGPGTRLTVL.

The rearrangement joins TRBV28 to TRBJ1-5, with TRBD1 identical over 7 bases. The germline V gene encodes CDR1 MDHEN and CDR2 SYDVKM. Trimming cost V 2 bases and J 6 bases; bases outside gene matches: 7. The CDR3 loop spans 15 amino acids. CDR3 nucleotide sequence: TGTGCCAGCAGTTTAATGGGACAGAAGGGTCAGCCCCAGCATTTT. Translation: CASSLMGQKGQPQHF.

The chain uses TRBV24-1 and TRBJ1-2; no definite D call. The germline V gene encodes CDR1 KGHDR and CDR2 SFDVKD. This CDR3 has 13 residues. V lost 5 bases, J lost 4 bases, and 10 bases lay in between. The CDR3 reads CATSVGLSYGYTF. The CDR3 nucleotides read TGTGCCACCAGTGTTGGGCTGAGCTATGGCTACACCTTC.

This chain links TRBV7-9 with TRBJ1-1; the D is unclear. The germline gives CDR1 SEHNR, CDR2 FQNEAQ (reference sequence). CDR3 length equals 14 residues. Between the trimmed V and J ends, which lost 3 bases and 1 base, there was a span of 9 bases. This chain's CDR3 is CASSFSGSNTEAFF. CDR3 nucleotides: TGTGCCAGCAGCTTTTCCGGGTCGAACACTGAAGCTTTCTTT.

The chain links TRBV10-3 to TRBJ2-6; D may be TRBD1 (6 bases). This CDR3 spans 16 amino acids. Deletions cut 6 bases from V and 0 bases from J, with 12 bases between. Per germline, CDR1 ENHRY and CDR2 SYGVKD. The CDR3 region has the DNA TGTGCCATCAGGAAGGGACACCTCTCTGGGGCCAACGTCCTGACTTTC. Translation: CAIRKGHLSGANVLTF.

The V and J genes are TRBV12-5 and TRBJ1-5; weak D call: TRBD1 (5 bases). Germline V CDR1 and CDR2: LGHNT, FRNRAP. The CDR3 is made up of 15 amino acids. Trimming stripped 2 bases from V and 6 bases from J, with 14 bases between. CDR3 in amino acids: CASGLSRGFGQPQHF. The CDR3 DNA reads as TGTGCTAGTGGTTTGTCCCGGGGGTTCGGTCAGCCCCAGCATTTT.

V gene TRBV11-1 combines with J gene TRBJ2-7; a weak D match, TRBD1 (6 bases). V dropped 3 bases and J dropped 5 bases, with 17 bases sitting between them. The CDR3 consists of 15 residues. CDR1 is SGHAT, CDR2 FQDESV, per germline (reference sequence). CDR3 DNA: TGTGCCAGCAGCTTCCAACAGGGTGGAATTAACGAGCAGTACTTC. Translation gives CASSFQQGGINEQYF.